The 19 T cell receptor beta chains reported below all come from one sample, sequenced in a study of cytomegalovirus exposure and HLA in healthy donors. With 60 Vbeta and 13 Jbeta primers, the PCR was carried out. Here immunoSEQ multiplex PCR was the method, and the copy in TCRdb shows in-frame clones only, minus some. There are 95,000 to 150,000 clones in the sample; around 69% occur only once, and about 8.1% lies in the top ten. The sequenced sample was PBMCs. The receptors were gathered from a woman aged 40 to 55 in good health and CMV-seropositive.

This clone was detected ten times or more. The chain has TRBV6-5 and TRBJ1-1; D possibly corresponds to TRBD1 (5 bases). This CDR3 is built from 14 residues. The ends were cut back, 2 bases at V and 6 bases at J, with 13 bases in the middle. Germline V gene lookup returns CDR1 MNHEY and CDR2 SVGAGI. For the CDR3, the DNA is TGTGCCAGCAGTTACCCGGGGGGGGGTGCTGAAGCTTTCTTT. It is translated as CASSYPGGGAEAFF.

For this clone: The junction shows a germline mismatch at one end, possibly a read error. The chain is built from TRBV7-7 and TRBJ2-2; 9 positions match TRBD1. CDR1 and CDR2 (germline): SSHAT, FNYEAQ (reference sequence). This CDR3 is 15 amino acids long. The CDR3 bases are TGTGCTAGCAGCCCCCGGACAGGGGACACCGGGGAGCTGTTTTTT. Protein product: CASSPRTGDTGELFF.

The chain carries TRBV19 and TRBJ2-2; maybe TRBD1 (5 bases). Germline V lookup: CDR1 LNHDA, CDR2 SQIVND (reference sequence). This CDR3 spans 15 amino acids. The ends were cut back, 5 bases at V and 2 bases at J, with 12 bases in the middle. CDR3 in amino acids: CASSPPGQNTGELFF. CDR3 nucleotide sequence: TGTGCCAGTAGTCCCCCAGGGCAAAACACCGGGGAGCTGTTTTTT.

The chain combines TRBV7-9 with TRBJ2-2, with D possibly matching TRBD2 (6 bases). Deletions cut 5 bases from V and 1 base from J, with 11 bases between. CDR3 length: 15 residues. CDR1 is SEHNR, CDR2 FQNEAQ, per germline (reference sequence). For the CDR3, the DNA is TGTGCCAGCAGCGGGGCTAGCGAGAACACCGGGGAGCTGTTTTTT. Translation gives CASSGASENTGELFF.

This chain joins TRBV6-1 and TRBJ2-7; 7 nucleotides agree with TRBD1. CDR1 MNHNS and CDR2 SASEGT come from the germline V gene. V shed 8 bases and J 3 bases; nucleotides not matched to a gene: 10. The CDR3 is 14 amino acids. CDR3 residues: CASAGTAIGYEQYF. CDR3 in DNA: TGTGCCAGCGCTGGGACAGCCATCGGCTACGAGCAGTACTTC.

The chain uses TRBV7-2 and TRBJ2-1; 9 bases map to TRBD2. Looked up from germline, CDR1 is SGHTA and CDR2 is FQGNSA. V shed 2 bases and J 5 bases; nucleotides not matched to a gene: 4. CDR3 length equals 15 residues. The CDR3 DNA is TGTGCCAGCAGCTTAAGACTAGCGGAGAACAATGAGCAGTTCTTC. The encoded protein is CASSLRLAENNEQFF.

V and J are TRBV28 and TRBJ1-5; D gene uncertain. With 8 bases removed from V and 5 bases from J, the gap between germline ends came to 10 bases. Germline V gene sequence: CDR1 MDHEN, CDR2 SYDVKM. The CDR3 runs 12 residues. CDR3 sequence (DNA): TGTGCCAGCGCAACGGGGTATCAGCCCCAGCATTTT. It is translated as CASATGYQPQHF.

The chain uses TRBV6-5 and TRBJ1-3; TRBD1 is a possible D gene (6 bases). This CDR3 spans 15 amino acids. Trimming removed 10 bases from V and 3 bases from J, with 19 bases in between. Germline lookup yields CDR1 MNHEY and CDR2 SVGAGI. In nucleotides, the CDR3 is TGTGCCACCGAACTTCCAGGGGCCGGTGGAAACACCATATATTTT. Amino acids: CATELPGAGGNTIYF.

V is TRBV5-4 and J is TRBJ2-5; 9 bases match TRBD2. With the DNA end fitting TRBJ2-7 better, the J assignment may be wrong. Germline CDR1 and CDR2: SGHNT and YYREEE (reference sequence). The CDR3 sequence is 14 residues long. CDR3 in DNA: TGTGCCAGCAGCTCCAGCGGGAGGTCAGGCGAGCAGTACTTC. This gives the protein CASSSSGRSGEQYF.

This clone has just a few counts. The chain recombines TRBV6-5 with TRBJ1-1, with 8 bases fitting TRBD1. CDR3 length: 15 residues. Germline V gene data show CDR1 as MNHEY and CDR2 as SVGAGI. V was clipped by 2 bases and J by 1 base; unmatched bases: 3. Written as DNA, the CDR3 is TGTGCCAGCAGTTACATGACAGGGGCGAACACTGAAGCTTTCTTT. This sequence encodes CASSYMTGANTEAFF.

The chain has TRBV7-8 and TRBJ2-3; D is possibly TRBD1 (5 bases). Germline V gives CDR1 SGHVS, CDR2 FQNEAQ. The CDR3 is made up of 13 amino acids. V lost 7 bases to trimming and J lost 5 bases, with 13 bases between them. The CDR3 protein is CASIGHRGDTQYF. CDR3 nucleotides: TGTGCCAGCATAGGACACAGAGGAGATACGCAGTATTTT.

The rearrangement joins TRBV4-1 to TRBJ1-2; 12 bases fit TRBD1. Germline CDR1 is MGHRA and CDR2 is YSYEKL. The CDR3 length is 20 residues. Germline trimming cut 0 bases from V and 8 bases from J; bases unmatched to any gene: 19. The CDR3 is CASSQDPYPGQGALQYGYTF. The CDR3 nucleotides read TGCGCCAGCAGCCAAGACCCCTACCCGGGACAGGGGGCGCTTCAGTACGGCTACACCTTC.

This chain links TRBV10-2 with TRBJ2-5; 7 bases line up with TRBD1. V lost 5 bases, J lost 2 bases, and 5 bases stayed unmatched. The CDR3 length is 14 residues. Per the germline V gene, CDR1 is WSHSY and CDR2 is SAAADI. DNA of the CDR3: TGCGCCAGCAGTACAGACAGGGCACAAGAGACCCAGTACTTC. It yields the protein CASSTDRAQETQYF.

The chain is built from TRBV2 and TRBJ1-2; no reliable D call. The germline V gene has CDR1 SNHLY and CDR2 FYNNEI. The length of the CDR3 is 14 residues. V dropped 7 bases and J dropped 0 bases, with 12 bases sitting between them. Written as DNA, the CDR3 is TGTGCCAGCACCCAACAGACAACTAACTATGGCTACACCTTC. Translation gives CASTQQTTNYGYTF.

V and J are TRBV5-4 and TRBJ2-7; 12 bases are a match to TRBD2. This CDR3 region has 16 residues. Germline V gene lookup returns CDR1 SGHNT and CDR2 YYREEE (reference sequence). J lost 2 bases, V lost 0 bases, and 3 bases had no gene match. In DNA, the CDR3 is TGTGCCAGCAGCTTGGAGCTAGCGGGGGGGCCCTACGAGCAGTACTTC. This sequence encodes CASSLELAGGPYEQYF.

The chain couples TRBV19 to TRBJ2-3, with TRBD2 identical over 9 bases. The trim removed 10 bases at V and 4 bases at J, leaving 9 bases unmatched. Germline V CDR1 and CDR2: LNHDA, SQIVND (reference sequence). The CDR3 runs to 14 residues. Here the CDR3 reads CATGAGGSADTQYF. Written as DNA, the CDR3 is TGTGCCACTGGGGCGGGAGGGTCCGCAGATACGCAGTATTTT.

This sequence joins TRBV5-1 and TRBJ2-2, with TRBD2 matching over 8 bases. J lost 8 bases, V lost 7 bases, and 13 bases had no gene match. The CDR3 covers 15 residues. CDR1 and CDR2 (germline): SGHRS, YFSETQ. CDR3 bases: TGCGCCAGCGGTCGCGGTAGCGGGAATTCGGGGGAGCTGTTTTTT. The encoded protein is CASGRGSGNSGELFF. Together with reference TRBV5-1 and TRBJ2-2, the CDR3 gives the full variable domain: KAGVTQTPRYLIKTRGQQVTLSCSPISGHRSVSWYQQTPGQGLQFLFEYFSETQRNKGNFPGRFSGRQFSNSRSEMNVSTLELGDSALYLCASGRGSGNSGELFFGEGSRLTVL.

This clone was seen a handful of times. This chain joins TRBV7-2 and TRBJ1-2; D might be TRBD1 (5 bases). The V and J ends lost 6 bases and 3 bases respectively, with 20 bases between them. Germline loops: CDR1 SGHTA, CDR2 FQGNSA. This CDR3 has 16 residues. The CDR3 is CASSSDVGRADYGYTF. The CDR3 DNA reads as TGTGCCAGCAGTTCGGACGTGGGCAGGGCGGACTATGGCTACACCTTC.

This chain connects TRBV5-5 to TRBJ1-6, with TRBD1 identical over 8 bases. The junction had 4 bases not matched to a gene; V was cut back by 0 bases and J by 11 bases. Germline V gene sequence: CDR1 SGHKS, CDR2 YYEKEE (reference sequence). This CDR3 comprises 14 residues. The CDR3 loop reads CASSLEGTGTPLHF. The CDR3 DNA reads TGTGCCAGCAGCTTGGAAGGGACAGGAACACCCCTCCACTTT.